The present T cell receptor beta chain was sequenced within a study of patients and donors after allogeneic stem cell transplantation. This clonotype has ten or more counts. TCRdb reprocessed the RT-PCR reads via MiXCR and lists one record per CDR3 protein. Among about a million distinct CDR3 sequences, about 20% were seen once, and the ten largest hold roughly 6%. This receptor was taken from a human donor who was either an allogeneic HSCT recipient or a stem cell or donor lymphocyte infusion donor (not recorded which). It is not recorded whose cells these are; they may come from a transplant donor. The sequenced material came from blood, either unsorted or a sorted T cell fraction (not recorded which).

The CDR3 region is CASSLRRRNSPLHF. CDR3 in DNA: TGTGCCAGCAGTTTAAGGAGGAGGAATTCACCCCTCCACTTT. The chain couples TRBV12-3 or TRBV12-4 to TRBJ1-6, with unresolved D. V was pared by 2 bases and J by 7 bases, with 9 bases between. This CDR3 comprises 14 residues.